Following are 17 T cell receptor beta chains from one sample sequenced in a study of T cells in Graves' hyperthyroidism and ophthalmopathy (dated by TCRdb to about 2019). The library was generated by multiplex PCR. Sequencing was performed on an Illumina HiSeq 2000. The TCR beta CDR3 regions were amplified from the RNA transcripts. The first round of RT-PCR for the TCR CDR3 was performed with the HTBI primer set and the Qiagen OneStep RT-PCR kit. TCRdb applied fastp at Q25 and MiXCR to the public reads, then kept only in-frame beta chains. Rows with one shared CDR3 protein collapse into an entry with the most common genes and DNA. Counted in this sample were about 570,000 distinct CDR3 sequences; roughly 15% of them appeared once. In total, the top ten clones hold approximately 14% of the sample. Sequenced sample: blood. The receptors here all came from a woman in her forties with Graves' hyperthyroidism.

The chain uses TRBV19 and TRBJ2-1; 14 nucleotides line up with TRBD2. From germline, CDR1 is LNHDA and CDR2 SQIVND (reference sequence). The V segment lost 4 bases and the J segment 8 bases; nucleotides outside the gene matches: 10. This CDR3 is built from 17 residues. The chain's CDR3 is CASSKAGLAGDLYEQFF. CDR3 in DNA: TGTGCCAGTAGTAAAGCGGGACTAGCGGGGGACCTTTATGAGCAGTTCTTC.

This clonotype was seen many times. The chain employs TRBV20-1 and TRBJ2-7, with 14 bases aligning to TRBD2. The CDR3 is 16 residues long. Germline CDR1 DFQATT, CDR2 SNEGSKA (reference sequence). V was clipped by 3 bases and J by 7 bases; unmatched bases: 11. CDR3 in DNA: TGCAGTGCTAGGCCGATTTCCGGGACTAGCGGGAGAGAGCAGTACTTC. This encodes CSARPISGTSGREQYF.

This clonotype was detected many times. The genes are TRBV6-1 and TRBJ2-3; D call uncertain. Trimming removed 6 bases at V and 0 bases at J, with 10 bases between. The CDR3 covers 14 residues. Germline V gene data show CDR1 as MNHNS and CDR2 as SASEGT. CDR3 bases: TGTGCCAGCAGGTTCGCGGAGAGCACAGATACGCAGTATTTT. Its translation: CASRFAESTDTQYF.

In this sample, this clonotype turned up many times. The CDR3 protein is CASSQEGSAFF. CDR3 nucleotides: TGTGCCAGCAGCCAAGAAGGTTCAGCTTTCTTT. The genes are TRBV3-1 and TRBJ1-1, with unresolved D. V lost 0 bases and J 10 bases, leaving 6 bases between the germline ends. The CDR3 extends over 11 amino acids. The germline V gene has CDR1 LGHDT and CDR2 YNNKEL (reference sequence).

V gene TRBV18 combines with J gene TRBJ2-7, with D maybe TRBD1 (6 bases). CDR3 size: 15 residues. Germline V gene data show CDR1 as KGHSH and CDR2 as LQKENI. Trimming shortened V by 2 bases and J by 4 bases, and 15 bases separated the two germline ends. The CDR3 sequence: CASSPGGTSRYEQYF. For the CDR3, the DNA is TGTGCCAGCTCACCAGGGGGCACCTCAAGATACGAGCAGTACTTC. Supplemented by reference TRBV18 and TRBJ2-7, the full variable domain reads NAGVMQNPRHLVRRRGQEARLRCSPMKGHSHVYWYRQLPEEGLKFMVYLQKENIIDESGMPKERFSAEFPKEGPSILRIQQVVRGDSAAYFCASSPGGTSRYEQYFGPGTRLTVT.

There are many counts of this clonotype. The CDR3 spells CASSSWGTDTQYF. The CDR3 DNA reads as TGTGCCAGCAGTTCTTGGGGCACAGATACGCAGTATTTT. The V call is TRBV28, the J call TRBJ2-3; D remains ambiguous. V gave up 4 bases and J gave up 1 base, with 6 bases separating them. The CDR3 sequence is 13 residues long. Germline V lookup: CDR1 MDHEN, CDR2 SYDVKM.

There are many counts of this clonotype. The chain carries TRBV7-9 and TRBJ2-3, with 9 bases that match TRBD2. The germline V gene has CDR1 SEHNR and CDR2 FQNEAQ (reference sequence). Germline trimming cut 4 bases from V and 4 bases from J; bases unmatched to any gene: 9. This CDR3 spans 16 amino acids. CDR3 bases: TGTGCCAGCAGCTCACCGACTAGCGGTATCCCAGATACGCAGTATTTT. This translates into CASSSPTSGIPDTQYF.

This chain uses TRBV24-1 with TRBJ2-5, with D perhaps matching TRBD2 (6 bases). The CDR3 has 12 residues. Germline CDR1 is KGHDR and CDR2 is SFDVKD. Trimming removed 2 bases from V and 9 bases from J, with 9 bases in between. In nucleotides, the CDR3 is TGTGCCACCAGTGATTCTCCGGGGGCCCAGTACTTC. It codes for CATSDSPGAQYF.

This clonotype was recorded many times. V usage is TRBV6-1 and J usage is TRBJ1-3; TRBD1 agrees at 8 bases. J gave up 8 bases and V 5 bases, and 14 bases lay outside the gene matches. Germline V CDR1 and CDR2: MNHNS, SASEGT. CDR3 size: 16 residues. This CDR3 is CASSPTMGQAQHTIYF. The CDR3 nucleotides are TGTGCCAGCAGTCCAACTATGGGACAGGCGCAGCACACCATATATTTT.

The table lists this clonotype with many counts. This chain connects TRBV12-3 or TRBV12-4 to TRBJ2-7; D is undetermined. There are 15 residues in the CDR3. Trimming pared 3 bases from V and 7 bases from J, leaving 19 bases between. The CDR3 here is CASSFTPSEFREQYF. The CDR3 bases are TGTGCCAGCAGTTTCACGCCGTCCGAGTTCCGGGAGCAGTACTTC.

This clonotype was seen many times. The chain recombines TRBV28 with TRBJ2-3; unclear D gene. V gave up 3 bases and J gave up 2 bases, with 9 bases separating them. This CDR3 has 14 residues. CDR1 is MDHEN, CDR2 SYDVKM, per germline. The CDR3 sequence: CASSLISTTDTQYF. The CDR3 coding sequence is TGTGCCAGCAGTTTGATTTCGACCACAGATACGCAGTATTTT.

The rearrangement links TRBV5-4 to TRBJ2-7, with 7 bases lining up with TRBD2. Germline V gene data show CDR1 as SGHNT and CDR2 as YYREEE (reference sequence). V lost 4 bases and J lost 4; bases outside the gene matches: 11. This CDR3 region has 15 residues. For the CDR3, the DNA is TGTGCCAGCAGCCAGAGAGCGGGAATCGGTTACGAGCAGTACTTC. It yields the protein CASSQRAGIGYEQYF. Supplemented by reference TRBV5-4 and TRBJ2-7, the full variable domain reads ETGVTQSPTHLIKTRGQQVTLRCSSQSGHNTVSWYQQALGQGPQFIFQYYREEENGRGNFPPRFSGLQFPNYSSELNVNALELDDSALYLCASSQRAGIGYEQYFGPGTRLTVT.

The sample holds many counts of this clonotype. This chain connects TRBV20-1 to TRBJ2-1, with TRBD1 matching 9 bases. After removal of 3 bases from V and 8 bases from J, the junction contained 5 bases not matched to a gene. The V gene's germline CDR1 is DFQATT and CDR2 SNEGSKA (reference sequence). This CDR3 region has 13 residues. CDR3 protein: CSASRTGVDEQFF. The CDR3, as DNA: TGCAGTGCTAGTAGGACAGGGGTGGATGAGCAGTTCTTC.

There are a few counts of this clonotype. The V and J genes are TRBV9 and TRBJ2-1; D is uncertain. The CDR3 contains 12 residues. CDR1 and CDR2 (germline): SGDLS, YYNGEE. V lost 8 bases and J 3 bases, leaving 9 bases between the germline ends. Here the CDR3 reads CASGPGYNEQFF. The CDR3 DNA reads TGTGCCAGTGGCCCAGGCTACAATGAGCAGTTCTTC.

This clonotype was recorded a few times. This could be a read error, since a much larger clone is one nucleotide away. The CDR3 protein is CASSLGVGNHNEQFF. The CDR3 nucleotides read TGCGCCAGCAGCTTGGGAGTAGGGAACCACAATGAGCAGTTCTTC. The rearrangement links TRBV5-1 to TRBJ2-1; the D is unclear. Trimming took 0 bases from V and 5 from J, leaving 12 bases between them. The germline gives CDR1 SGHRS, CDR2 YFSETQ. The CDR3 is 15 amino acids. The variable domain in full, completed from reference TRBV5-1 and TRBJ2-1, reads KAGVTQTPRYLIKTRGQQVTLSCSPISGHRSVSWYQQTPGQGLQFLFEYFSETQRNKGNFPGRFSGRQFSNSRSEMNVSTLELGDSALYLCASSLGVGNHNEQFFGPGTRLTVL.

This clonotype was seen ten or more times. The chain has TRBV14 and TRBJ2-7; the match to TRBD1 covers 7 bases. Germline lookup yields CDR1 SGHDN and CDR2 FVKESK. V was pared by 0 bases and J by 3 bases, with 2 bases of the junction left unmatched. The length of the CDR3 is 14 residues. CDR3 protein: CASSQDRQGYEQYF. The CDR3 DNA follows: TGTGCCAGCAGCCAAGACAGACAGGGCTACGAGCAGTACTTC.

The rearrangement uses TRBV7-2 and TRBJ1-4, with D unresolved. V lost 3 bases, J lost 4 bases, and 15 bases lay in between. Germline CDR1 SGHTA, CDR2 FQGNSA. The CDR3 loop spans 16 amino acids. The CDR3 here is CASSLENLGLNEKLFF. CDR3 coding DNA: TGTGCCAGCAGCTTGGAAAACCTCGGTCTTAATGAAAAACTGTTTTTT.